One sample yielded the 19 T cell receptor beta chains listed below, sequenced in a study of cytomegalovirus exposure and HLA in healthy donors. The PCR made use of 60 Vbeta and 13 Jbeta primers. Libraries were prepared by immunoSEQ multiplex PCR; TCRdb keeps only in-frame clonotypes and omits some of them. The table includes hundreds of thousands of clones, 55% to 75% detected once. What was sequenced was PBMCs. The receptors were sampled from a man in his forties in good health and CMV-seropositive.

In this sample, this clone turned up once. V usage is TRBV7-9 and J usage is TRBJ2-5, with TRBD2 matching 9 bases. The CDR3 runs 16 residues. V was clipped by 5 bases and J by 0 bases; unmatched bases: 7. CDR1 and CDR2 (germline): SEHNR, FQNEAQ (reference sequence). CDR3 sequence: CASSPQLAGNQETQYF. As DNA, the CDR3 is TGTGCCAGCAGCCCCCAGCTAGCGGGGAACCAAGAGACCCAGTACTTC.

This chain connects TRBV5-1 to TRBJ1-6, with TRBD1 matching 7 bases. With V trimmed by 2 bases and J by 10 bases, 6 bases remained unmatched. Germline values: CDR1 SGHRS, CDR2 YFSETQ. The CDR3 sequence is 14 residues long. CDR3 nucleotide sequence: TGCGCCAGCAGCTTTGACAGGGATGGCTCACCCCTCCACTTT. Protein product: CASSFDRDGSPLHF. The full variable domain, in which reference TRBV5-1 and TRBJ1-6 provide the parts outside the CDR3, is KAGVTQTPRYLIKTRGQQVTLSCSPISGHRSVSWYQQTPGQGLQFLFEYFSETQRNKGNFPGRFSGRQFSNSRSEMNVSTLELGDSALYLCASSFDRDGSPLHFGNGTRLTVT.

CDR3 sequence (DNA): TGTGCCAGCAGCAATAATATCCGACAGTCCAGGATCGGAGCTTTCTTT. Protein sequence: CASSNNIRQSRIGAFF. The rearrangement uses TRBV5-8 and TRBJ1-1; D might be TRBD1 (5 bases). V dropped 4 bases and J dropped 10 bases, with 26 bases sitting between them. CDR3 length: 16 residues. Germline loops: CDR1 SGHTS, CDR2 YDEGEE. Supplemented by reference TRBV5-8 and TRBJ1-1, the full variable domain reads EAGVTQSPTHLIKTRGQQATLRCSPISGHTSVYWYQQALGLGLQFLLWYDEGEERNRGNFPPRFSGRQFPNYSSELNVNALELEDSALYLCASSNNIRQSRIGAFFGQGTRLTVV.

This chain joins TRBV4-1 and TRBJ1-2, with no clear D. Germline V gene sequence: CDR1 MGHRA, CDR2 YSYEKL. V shed 0 bases and J shed 2 bases, with 19 bases lying between them. The CDR3 has 18 residues. This CDR3 reads CASSQEIFEGPRNYGYTF. CDR3 bases: TGCGCCAGCAGCCAAGAAATATTTGAGGGTCCCCGGAACTATGGCTACACCTTC.

This clone was seen a handful of times. The chain uses TRBV7-8 and TRBJ1-1, with D uncertain. The CDR3 runs to 13 residues. V shed 5 bases and J shed 3 bases, with 10 bases lying between them. Per the germline V gene, CDR1 is SGHVS and CDR2 is FQNEAQ. The CDR3 is CASSPNRDTEAFF. CDR3 coding DNA: TGTGCCAGCAGCCCTAACCGGGACACTGAAGCTTTCTTT.

The J gene is TRBJ2-3, the V gene TRBV9; 7 bases fit TRBD2. Unmatched junction bases numbered 10, after V lost 3 bases and J lost 3 bases. The V gene's germline CDR1 is SGDLS and CDR2 YYNGEE. This CDR3 region has 16 residues. The CDR3 here is CASSGQIGEGTDTQYF. CDR3 coding DNA: TGTGCCAGCAGCGGACAGATCGGGGAGGGGACAGATACGCAGTATTTT. Variable domain in full (rest from reference TRBV9 and TRBJ2-3): DSGVTQTPKHLITATGQRVTLRCSPRSGDLSVYWYQQSLDQGLQFLIQYYNGEERAKGNILERFSAQQFPDLHSELNLSSLELGDSALYFCASSGQIGEGTDTQYFGPGTRLTVL.

This chain joins TRBV7-9 and TRBJ2-3, with D unclear. The CDR3 contains 12 residues. Per germline, CDR1 SEHNR and CDR2 FQNEAQ (reference sequence). V gave up 6 bases and J gave up 1 base, with 5 bases separating them. The CDR3 DNA follows: TGTGCCAGCAGGGCAGGCACAGATACGCAGTATTTT. Its protein product is CASRAGTDTQYF. The whole variable domain, filled in from reference TRBV7-9 and TRBJ2-3, reads DTGVSQNPRHKITKRGQNVTFRCDPISEHNRLYWYRQTLGQGPEFLTYFQNEAQLEKSRLLSDRFSAERPKGSFSTLEIQRTEQGDSAMYLCASRAGTDTQYFGPGTRLTVL.

A few counts support this clone. J is TRBJ1-6 and V is TRBV7-8; weak D call: TRBD1 (5 bases). Between the trimmed V and J ends, which lost 6 bases and 0 bases, there was a span of 15 bases. Germline loops: CDR1 SGHVS, CDR2 FQNEAQ. The CDR3 sequence is 17 residues long. Written as DNA, the CDR3 is TGTGCCAGCAGTCTGGGACTTCACAGCTCCTATAATTCACCCCTCCACTTT. Its translation: CASSLGLHSSYNSPLHF. The whole variable domain, remainder taken from reference TRBV7-8 and TRBJ1-6, is GAGVSQSPRYKVAKRGQDVALRCDPISGHVSLFWYQQALGQGPEFLTYFQNEAQLDKSGLPSDRFFAERPEGSVSTLKIQRTQQEDSAVYLCASSLGLHSSYNSPLHFGNGTRLTVT.

The V and J genes are TRBV27 and TRBJ1-1; tentatively, D is TRBD1 (5 bases). CDR3 length: 14 amino acids. Trimming pared 4 bases from V and 1 base from J, leaving 10 bases between. Germline V gene data show CDR1 as MNHEY and CDR2 as SMNVEV (reference sequence). DNA for the CDR3: TGTGCCAGCAGTTACACAGGAAAGAACACTGAAGCTTTCTTT. Translated: CASSYTGKNTEAFF.

The chain combines TRBV6-5 with TRBJ2-3; weak D call: TRBD2 (6 bases). V gave up 2 bases and J gave up 1 base, with 13 bases separating them. Germline-derived CDR1 and CDR2 are MNHEY and SVGAGI. This CDR3 region has 16 residues. The CDR3 nucleotides read TGTGCCAGCAGTTACGTCAGGACGGGGGGCACAGATACGCAGTATTTT. As protein: CASSYVRTGGTDTQYF.

The rearrangement joins TRBV5-4 to TRBJ2-3; 7 bases match TRBD2. There are 14 residues in the CDR3. With V trimmed by 3 bases and J by 1 base, 2 bases remained unmatched. The germline V gene has CDR1 SGHNT and CDR2 YYREEE (reference sequence). CDR3 DNA: TGTGCCAGCAGCTGGGGAGGGGGCACAGATACGCAGTATTTT. It codes for CASSWGGGTDTQYF.

The V gene is TRBV28, the J gene TRBJ2-4, with TRBD2 matching 7 bases. CDR3 length equals 13 residues. Looked up from germline, CDR1 is MDHEN and CDR2 is SYDVKM. Trimming cost V 5 bases and J 7 bases; bases outside gene matches: 5. CDR3 sequence reads: CASSVPGGNIQYF. The CDR3 DNA is TGTGCCAGCAGTGTCCCCGGGGGGAACATTCAGTACTTC.

This sequence joins TRBV7-9 and TRBJ2-7, with 10 bases that match TRBD1. The length of the CDR3 is 15 residues. Unmatched junction bases numbered 11, after V lost 5 bases and J lost 7 bases. Germline CDR1 and CDR2: SEHNR and FQNEAQ (reference sequence). This CDR3 is CASSPSGTGVTEQYF. CDR3 bases: TGTGCCAGCAGCCCCTCCGGGACAGGGGTCACAGAGCAGTACTTC.

V is TRBV6-5 and J is TRBJ2-3; TRBD2 matches at 8 bases. Germline V gene data show CDR1 as MNHEY and CDR2 as SVGAGI. The CDR3 is 15 residues long. V was clipped by 5 bases and J by 1 base; unmatched bases: 5. The CDR3 DNA is TGTGCCAGCAGTCCATGGACTAGCCGCACAGATACGCAGTATTTT. Amino acids: CASSPWTSRTDTQYF.

The chain couples TRBV19 to TRBJ1-6; 12 bases are shared with TRBD1. Germline V CDR1 and CDR2: LNHDA, SQIVND (reference sequence). With 3 bases clipped from V and 9 bases from J, the junction kept 6 bases outside the gene matches. CDR3 length: 16 amino acids. This CDR3 reads CASSMGQGARSSPLHF. In nucleotides, the CDR3 is TGTGCCAGTAGTATGGGACAGGGGGCGAGAAGTTCACCCCTCCACTTT.

The rearrangement joins TRBV27 to TRBJ2-4; 9 positions match TRBD1. Germline trimming cut 4 bases from V and 6 bases from J; bases unmatched to any gene: 4. This CDR3 is built from 14 residues. Germline V CDR1 and CDR2: MNHEY, SMNVEV (reference sequence). For the CDR3, the DNA is TGTGCCAGCAGTTCGTACAGGGGGCGAAACATTCAGTACTTC. This sequence encodes CASSSYRGRNIQYF.

CDR3 nucleotides: TGTGCCACCAGCAGAGATCAGGGGCAAGGGCCAAAAACAACGCAGTATTTT. This codes for CATSRDQGQGPKTTQYF. The chain links TRBV15 to TRBJ2-3, with D perhaps matching TRBD1 (6 bases). Trimming pared 0 bases from V and 9 bases from J, leaving 22 bases between. Germline V lookup: CDR1 LNHNV, CDR2 YYDKDF (reference sequence). This CDR3 region has 17 residues.

This clone was seen more than once but under ten times. The chain carries TRBV5-4 and TRBJ2-1; unclear D gene. The germline V and J ends were trimmed by 4 bases and 8 bases, with 25 bases remaining between them. Per germline, CDR1 SGHNT and CDR2 YYREEE (reference sequence). This CDR3 region has 17 residues. The CDR3 sequence: CASSIGTELRFPHEQFF. The CDR3 DNA sequence: TGTGCCAGCAGCATTGGTACGGAGCTAAGGTTCCCCCATGAGCAGTTCTTC.

This clone was counted between two and nine times. The rearrangement uses TRBV5-1 and TRBJ2-7; weak D call: TRBD1 (5 bases). This CDR3 has 14 residues. V lost 0 bases, J lost 2 bases, and 9 bases lay in between. Germline V CDR1 and CDR2: SGHRS, YFSETQ. In DNA, the CDR3 is TGCGCCAGCAGCTTGGCTCAGGGTCCCTACGAGCAGTACTTC. Its protein product is CASSLAQGPYEQYF.